The clone carrying this T cell receptor beta chain has more than one count but fewer than ten. Its antigen is unknown. TCRdb re-called the 5' RACE reads through MiXCR, storing one row per CDR3 protein. The data contain 37,000 or so distinct CDR3 sequences, about 6.3% of them singletons. This entry belongs to a study of early T cells in non-severe SARS-CoV-2 infection. Study conclusions and caveats: There was a bias toward anti-spike CD8 responses in VDJdb matching, which missed private and CD4 specificities.

CDR3 length: 13 residues. Germline V gives CDR1 MNHNY, CDR2 SVGAGI (reference sequence). V shed 8 bases and J 4 bases; nucleotides not matched to a gene: 5. Specimen: whole blood. V gene TRBV6-6 combines with J gene TRBJ1-1; 9 bases are shared with TRBD1. The TCR comes from an adult who was a healthcare worker with PCR-confirmed SARS-CoV-2 infection or an uninfected control (not recorded which). CDR3 region: CASLRTGATEAFF. DNA of the CDR3: TGTGCCAGCTTAAGGACAGGGGCCACTGAAGCTTTCTTT.